The clone carrying this T cell receptor (beta chain) is a singleton in its sample. The sample is drawn from a study of blood T cell repertoires in COVID-19. About the research overall: PBMCs, B-cell-depleted T cells, or T cells were the source of the cDNA or gDNA that made up the material.

In the original analysis: The authors estimated nucleated cell counts from reference gene primer amplification. Data came from immunoSEQ multiplex PCR; TCRdb stores just in-frame clones and leaves some out. V, J and clone size are taken as reported in that table, and D and trimming were inferred from the DNA itself. The top ten hold about 2.7% of the sample, which has about 210,000 clones, roughly 85% seen once. The sequence came from a middle-aged woman with active or convalescent COVID-19. The sequenced sample consisted of peripheral blood.

CDR3 in amino acids: CASSLMGGTDTQYF. CDR3 in DNA: TGTGCCAGCAGCTTAATGGGGGGGACAGATACGCAGTATTTT. The chain is built from TRBV7-3 and TRBJ2-3, with 7 bases aligning to TRBD2. The CDR3 covers 14 residues. Germline values: CDR1 SGHTA, CDR2 FQGTGA. V lost 1 base and J lost 3; bases outside the gene matches: 1.